A single T cell receptor beta chain is shown here with its context. CDR1 and CDR2 (germline): SGHVS, FQNEAQ. The CDR3 sequence is 15 residues long. V shed 2 bases, J shed 1 base, and the junction held 2 bases outside the gene matches. Sequencing used immunoSEQ multiplex PCR; TCRdb keeps in-frame clones, though not all of them. This sample has 99,000 or so clones, with 95% found just once. These data originate in a study of technical replicates of blood from several donors. The specimen sequenced was T cells isolated from PBMCs. This chain uses TRBV7-8 with TRBJ1-1, with 9 positions matching TRBD1. The origin of this receptor is a human donor in good health. CDR3 residues: CASSLPTGGNTEAFF. CDR3 in DNA: TGTGCCAGCAGCTTACCGACAGGGGGGAACACTGAAGCTTTCTTT.